The clone carrying this TCR beta chain was recorded many times. The antigen remains unidentified. V was pared by 6 bases and J by 4 bases, with 3 bases of the junction left unmatched. The CDR3 has 14 residues. For TCRbeta, the library was prepared with unique molecular identifiers. Each CDR3 protein is one row after TCRdb ran MiXCR on the PCR reads. The sample consists of a few hundred thousand distinct CDR3 sequences, 13% of them appearing once. The data originate from a study of T-cell reconstitution after alpha-beta-depleted transplantation in children. Regarding the study as a whole: The origin of alpha-beta T cells about two months after transplant was reportedly several hundred expanded graft clones. Newly produced T cells mostly provided counts and TCRbeta diversity after one year, as hyperexpanded clones declined.

The chain recombines TRBV12-3 or TRBV12-4 with TRBJ2-1, with 10 bases matching TRBD2. Sequences were derived from PBMCs, mostly from graft donor cells, sampled 360 days after TCRalphabeta/CD19-depleted stem cell transplant. The sequence came from a male patient younger than 18 who had a stem cell transplant for acute myeloid leukemia, so the T cells may come from the graft donor. The CDR3 loop reads CASRPSGSYNEQFF. CDR3 nucleotide sequence: TGTGCCAGCAGGCCTAGCGGGAGTTACAATGAGCAGTTCTTC.